This passage covers 10 T cell receptor beta chains from one sample sequenced in a study of metastatic and nonmetastatic thyroid tumors. With MiXCR, TCRdb called clones anew from the PCR reads. This table holds 25,000 to 35,000 clones, 15% to 20% found once. Before thyroid surgery, none of the patients had received any treatment. Specimen: blood. The source of these receptors is a female donor with papillary thyroid cancer or a benign thyroid nodule (not recorded which). Some clones in this sample may be carry-over from other donors' samples.

This clone came up many times. The V gene is TRBV5-1, the J gene TRBJ2-5; TRBD2 is a possible D gene (6 bases). CDR3 length: 15 residues. Per germline, CDR1 SGHRS and CDR2 YFSETQ. The ends were cut back, 2 bases at V and 4 bases at J, with 15 bases in the middle. CDR3 residues: CASSFLGGVGETQYF. The CDR3 DNA reads TGCGCCAGCAGCTTCCTGGGAGGCGTTGGAGAGACCCAGTACTTC.

This clone was counted many times. J is TRBJ2-1 and V is TRBV5-1; 9 bases fit TRBD2. Losses at the gene ends were 1 base for V and 8 bases for J; bases not matched to a gene: 16. The CDR3 contains 18 residues. The germline gives CDR1 SGHRS, CDR2 YFSETQ. For the CDR3, the DNA is TGCGCCAGCAGCTTGTTGAAGCGGCGGGAGGGCCTATGGGATGAGCAGTTCTTC. This sequence encodes CASSLLKRREGLWDEQFF. Complete variable domain (other parts from reference TRBV5-1 and TRBJ2-1): KAGVTQTPRYLIKTRGQQVTLSCSPISGHRSVSWYQQTPGQGLQFLFEYFSETQRNKGNFPGRFSGRQFSNSRSEMNVSTLELGDSALYLCASSLLKRREGLWDEQFFGPGTRLTVL.

This clone showed up many times. The V gene is TRBV5-1, the J gene TRBJ2-7; 14 bases agree with TRBD2. Losses at the gene ends were 3 bases for V and 4 bases for J; bases not matched to a gene: 12. This CDR3 has 18 residues. CDR1 is SGHRS, CDR2 YFSETQ, per germline. The CDR3 bases are TGCGCCAGCAGCTCGAGGGGACTAGCGGGAGATGTATCTTACGAGCAGTACTTC. Residues: CASSSRGLAGDVSYEQYF.

The table lists this clone with many counts. The chain is built from TRBV5-1 and TRBJ2-7; TRBD2 matches 11 bases. The junction had 5 bases not matched to a gene; V was cut back by 6 bases and J by 0 bases. The CDR3 is 15 amino acids. The V gene's germline CDR1 is SGHRS and CDR2 YFSETQ. The DNA of the CDR3 is TGCGCCAGCACCTCAACTAGCGGGAGCTCCTACGAGCAGTACTTC. This sequence encodes CASTSTSGSSYEQYF.

With regard to this clone: A much more abundant neighbour one base away suggests this may be a read error. This sequence joins TRBV11-1 and TRBJ2-6; 8 bases agree with TRBD2. This CDR3 contains 17 residues. Germline lookup yields CDR1 SGHAT and CDR2 FQDESV (reference sequence). CDR3 amino acids: CASSLASGSSGANVLTF. The CDR3 DNA reads as TGTGCCAGCAGCTTGGCCAGCGGGAGTTCCGGGGCCAACGTCCTGACCTTC.

This clone turned up a few times. V is TRBV29-1 and J is TRBJ2-5; D possibly corresponds to TRBD1 (6 bases). Germline V gene lookup returns CDR1 SQVTM and CDR2 ANQGSEA. This CDR3 contains 12 residues. Trimming took off 7 bases at V and 5 bases at J, with 14 bases between the two ends. CDR3 coding DNA: TGCAGCGCGATCACAGGGTCCGAGACCCAGTACTTC. Residues: CSAITGSETQYF.

By its share, this clone is medium-sized (0.01 to 0.1%). This chain joins TRBV28 and TRBJ1-5, with D possibly being TRBD1 (5 bases). This CDR3 spans 16 amino acids. V lost 5 bases, J lost 7 bases, and 21 bases lay in between. Per the germline V gene, CDR1 is MDHEN and CDR2 is SYDVKM. The CDR3 protein is CASSRRAGSKGQPQHF. The CDR3 nucleotides are TGTGCCAGCAGTCGCAGAGCAGGGTCAAAGGGGCAGCCCCAGCATTTT.

By share of the sample, this clone is medium-sized. The rearrangement uses TRBV19 and TRBJ1-2; D unclear. V dropped 1 base and J dropped 0 bases, with 6 bases sitting between them. Germline CDR1 and CDR2: LNHDA and SQIVND (reference sequence). This CDR3 has 14 residues. The CDR3 nucleotides read TGTGCCAGTAGTATAGGACAAGCTAACTATGGCTACACCTTC. Protein: CASSIGQANYGYTF.

In this sample, this clone turned up many times. The V gene is TRBV6-1, the J gene TRBJ1-1; D perhaps matches TRBD1 (5 bases). CDR3 length: 14 amino acids. Trimming stripped 5 bases from V and 1 base from J, with 11 bases between. Germline V gives CDR1 MNHNS, CDR2 SASEGT. Written as DNA, the CDR3 is TGTGCCAGCAGTAGGGACTACGAGAACACTGAAGCTTTCTTT. It encodes CASSRDYENTEAFF.

This clone appeared many times. The V and J genes are TRBV10-3 and TRBJ2-2; 8 bases align to TRBD1. CDR1 is ENHRY and CDR2 is SYGVKD in the germline V gene. The CDR3 extends over 17 amino acids. The trim removed 4 bases at V and 0 bases at J, leaving 7 bases unmatched. DNA for the CDR3: TGTGCCATCAGTGGGACAGGGCCGGGGCCGAACACCGGGGAGCTGTTTTTT. Translating it yields CAISGTGPGPNTGELFF.